A selection of T cell receptor beta chains follows, all from one sample in a study of shared clonotypes between healthy human individuals. Sequencing was performed with immunoSEQ multiplex PCR; in TCRdb, only in-frame clones are kept and a portion is missing. The sample contains over a million clones, 98% of which appear only once. The specimen sequenced was naive CD4+ T cells sorted from blood. Source of these receptors: a man aged 25-40 years in good health. Each CDR3 is given with its conserved first and last residue. Fields, in order: CDR3 protein, CDR3 DNA, CDR3 length, clone size, J gene, D gene, V gene. D genes are given only for firm matches. Clone size is not always given. Where it is, it says once, few, many or a class for expanded clones.

CDR3: CASSRLQAGGELFF
DNA: TGCGCCAGCAGCCGCCTACAGGCTGGCGGGGAGCTGTTTTTT
length: 14
size: once
J: TRBJ2-2
D: NA
V: TRBV4-1

CDR3: CASSITGDGTQYF
DNA: TGCGCCAGCAGCATCACAGGGGACGGGACCCAGTACTTC
length: 13
size: NA
J: TRBJ2-5
D: TRBD1
V: TRBV5-1

CDR3: CASSKRTGRDSNQPQHF
DNA: TGTGCCAGCAGCAAAAGGACAGGGAGAGATTCCAATCAGCCCCAGCATTTT
length: 17
size: once
J: TRBJ1-5
D: TRBD1
V: TRBV7-8

CDR3: CASSPPSQAGDTQYF
DNA: TGTGCCAGCTCACCACCGTCCCAGGCCGGAGATACGCAGTATTTT
length: 15
size: NA
J: TRBJ2-3
D: NA
V: TRBV18

CDR3: CASSSIQGARVTGELFF
DNA: TGTGCCAGCAGTTCCATACAGGGGGCCCGGGTCACCGGGGAGCTGTTTTTT
length: 17
size: NA
J: TRBJ2-2
D: TRBD1
V: TRBV28

CDR3: CAIRTVPSKETQYF
DNA: TGTGCCATCAGGACAGTTCCGTCCAAAGAGACCCAGTACTTC
length: 14
size: NA
J: TRBJ2-5
D: NA
V: TRBV7-9

CDR3: CASSIDPGLAKNTGELFF
DNA: TGTGCCAGTAGTATAGATCCTGGACTAGCGAAGAACACCGGGGAGCTGTTTTTT
length: 18
size: once
J: TRBJ2-2
D: TRBD2
V: TRBV19

CDR3: CASGGQGIPYEQYF
DNA: TGTGCCAGCGGTGGGCAGGGTATCCCCTACGAGCAGTACTTC
length: 14
size: NA
J: TRBJ2-7
D: NA
V: TRBV6-6

CDR3: CAWSPRTFYEQYF
DNA: TGTGCCTGGAGTCCCCGAACCTTCTACGAGCAGTACTTC
length: 13
size: NA
J: TRBJ2-7
D: NA
V: TRBV30

CDR3: CASSQAAGLYNEQFF
DNA: TGTGCCAGCAGCCAAGCAGCGGGCCTTTACAATGAGCAGTTCTTC
length: 15
size: NA
J: TRBJ2-1
D: NA
V: TRBV14

CDR3: CASSFDGTSGNTIYF
DNA: TGCGCCAGCAGCTTCGATGGGACTTCTGGAAACACCATATATTTT
length: 15
size: once
J: TRBJ1-3
D: NA
V: TRBV5-1

CDR3: CASSLGLGTAHNEQFF
DNA: TGTGCCAGCAGCTTGGGCCTCGGGACTGCGCACAATGAGCAGTTCTTC
length: 16
size: NA
J: TRBJ2-1
D: NA
V: TRBV5-4

CDR3: CASRAGGPPETQYF
DNA: TGCGCCAGCAGAGCGGGAGGGCCGCCAGAGACCCAGTACTTC
length: 14
size: NA
J: TRBJ2-5
D: TRBD2
V: TRBV5-1

CDR3: CASSHPGQGRDGYTF
DNA: TGTGCCAGTAGCCATCCGGGACAGGGAAGAGATGGCTACACCTTC
length: 15
size: NA
J: TRBJ1-2
D: TRBD1
V: TRBV19

CDR3: CASSLQGVYNEQFF
DNA: TGTGCCAGCAGTTTACAGGGTGTCTACAATGAGCAGTTCTTC
length: 14
size: NA
J: TRBJ2-1
D: NA
V: TRBV27

CDR3: CASGRLAGILYEQYF
DNA: TGTGCCTCGGGACGACTAGCGGGAATACTTTACGAGCAGTACTTC
length: 15
size: NA
J: TRBJ2-7
D: TRBD2
V: TRBV27

CDR3: CASRAAGTGELFF
DNA: TGTGCCAGCAGGGCGGCGGGGACCGGGGAGCTGTTTTTT
length: 13
size: NA
J: TRBJ2-2
D: NA
V: TRBV7-2

CDR3: CASSSNLAGSYEQYF
DNA: TGTGCCAGCAGCTCCAACCTAGCGGGGTCCTACGAGCAGTACTTC
length: 15
size: NA
J: TRBJ2-7
D: TRBD2
V: TRBV7-2

CDR3: CASSPSPDTQYF
DNA: TGTGCCAGCTCACCATCCCCAGATACGCAGTATTTT
length: 12
size: NA
J: TRBJ2-3
D: NA
V: TRBV18

CDR3: CASSLGPSGRAQDTGELFF
DNA: TGTGCCAGCAGCTTAGGTCCCAGCGGGAGGGCCCAGGATACCGGGGAGCTGTTTTTT
length: 19
size: NA
J: TRBJ2-2
D: TRBD2
V: TRBV7-2

CDR3: CASSLTGSGEQYF
DNA: TGTGCCAGCAGCTTAACGGGTTCTGGCGAGCAGTACTTC
length: 13
size: once
J: TRBJ2-7
D: NA
V: TRBV7-3

CDR3: CASSGGTGRSGYEQYF
DNA: TGTGCCAGCAGCGGGGGGACAGGGAGGAGCGGCTACGAGCAGTACTTC
length: 16
size: NA
J: TRBJ2-7
D: TRBD1
V: TRBV11-2

CDR3: CASSLASGRSNEQFF
DNA: TGCGCCAGCAGCTTGGCTAGCGGGAGGAGCAATGAGCAGTTCTTC
length: 15
size: NA
J: TRBJ2-1
D: TRBD2
V: TRBV5-1

CDR3: CASSLEGRLAGEQFF
DNA: TGTGCCAGCAGCTTGGAGGGGAGACTAGCCGGTGAGCAGTTCTTC
length: 15
size: NA
J: TRBJ2-1
D: TRBD2
V: TRBV5-5

CDR3: CASSFPDTGELFF
DNA: TGTGCCAGCAGCTTTCCAGACACCGGGGAGCTGTTTTTT
length: 13
size: NA
J: TRBJ2-2
D: NA
V: TRBV11-2

CDR3: CASSSGPKGQELAKNIQYF
DNA: TGTGCCAGCAGTTCCGGGCCAAAGGGGCAGGAGCTAGCCAAAAACATTCAGTACTTC
length: 19
size: NA
J: TRBJ2-4
D: NA
V: TRBV28

CDR3: CASSGSRGDFYEQYF
DNA: TGTGCCAGCAGTGGATCAAGGGGAGATTTCTACGAGCAGTACTTC
length: 15
size: once
J: TRBJ2-7
D: NA
V: TRBV6-1

CDR3: CASSVESGYNEQFF
DNA: TGTGCCAGCAGCGTTGAGAGTGGATACAATGAGCAGTTCTTC
length: 14
size: NA
J: TRBJ2-1
D: NA
V: TRBV7-8

CDR3: CASSLRGNGYTF
DNA: TGTGCCAGCAGTCTTAGGGGGAATGGCTACACCTTC
length: 12
size: NA
J: TRBJ1-2
D: NA
V: TRBV28

CDR3: CASSFTELAGRYEQYF
DNA: TGTGCCAGCAGCTTTACAGAGCTAGCGGGAAGGTACGAGCAGTACTTC
length: 16
size: NA
J: TRBJ2-7
D: TRBD2
V: TRBV7-8

CDR3: CASSVGLAQGAYEQYF
DNA: TGTGCCAGCAGCGTAGGCTTGGCACAAGGGGCCTACGAGCAGTACTTC
length: 16
size: NA
J: TRBJ2-7
D: NA
V: TRBV9

CDR3: CASSYGSGPSYEQYF
DNA: TGTGCCAGCAGCTACGGGAGCGGACCAAGCTACGAGCAGTACTTC
length: 15
size: NA
J: TRBJ2-7
D: NA
V: TRBV11-3

CDR3: CASSGVGERKFYNEQFF
DNA: TGTGCCAGTAGTGGCGTGGGGGAGCGGAAGTTCTACAATGAGCAGTTCTTC
length: 17
size: NA
J: TRBJ2-1
D: NA
V: TRBV19

CDR3: CASSVDRGYQPQHF
DNA: TGTGCCAGTAGTGTTGACAGGGGCTATCAGCCCCAGCATTTT
length: 14
size: NA
J: TRBJ1-5
D: TRBD1
V: TRBV19

CDR3: CASSAPGQGNTEAFF
DNA: TGTGCCAGCAGCGCGCCGGGACAGGGGAACACTGAAGCTTTCTTT
length: 15
size: NA
J: TRBJ1-1
D: TRBD1
V: TRBV7-9

CDR3: CASSAGTANTEAFF
DNA: TGCGCCAGCAGCGCGGGGACAGCGAACACTGAAGCTTTCTTT
length: 14
size: NA
J: TRBJ1-1
D: TRBD1
V: TRBV5-1

CDR3: CASSTVQGYEQYF
DNA: TGTGCCAGCAGTACCGTGCAGGGCTACGAGCAGTACTTC
length: 13
size: NA
J: TRBJ2-7
D: NA
V: TRBV6-6

CDR3: CASSFLRTGALSNTEAFF
DNA: TGTGCCAGCAGTTTCCTACGGACAGGGGCGCTATCGAACACTGAAGCTTTCTTT
length: 18
size: NA
J: TRBJ1-1
D: TRBD1
V: TRBV27

CDR3: CASRDNRGLWDTEAFF
DNA: TGTGCCAGCAGGGACAACAGGGGGCTGTGGGACACTGAAGCTTTCTTT
length: 16
size: NA
J: TRBJ1-1
D: TRBD1
V: TRBV2

CDR3: CASSSIAGGSYEQYF
DNA: TGTGCCAGCAGTTCAATAGCGGGAGGATCCTACGAGCAGTACTTC
length: 15
size: NA
J: TRBJ2-7
D: TRBD2
V: TRBV28

CDR3: CATSSHAGEVPDTQYF
DNA: TGTGCCACCAGCAGTCACGCAGGGGAGGTCCCAGATACGCAGTATTTT
length: 16
size: NA
J: TRBJ2-3
D: NA
V: TRBV15

CDR3: CASSTRLIYEQYF
DNA: TGTGCCAGCTCAACCCGACTGATCTACGAGCAGTACTTC
length: 13
size: once
J: TRBJ2-7
D: NA
V: TRBV18

CDR3: CASSVGHGLEVEQFF
DNA: TGTGCCAGCAGCGTAGGGCATGGGCTGGAGGTCGAGCAGTTCTTC
length: 15
size: NA
J: TRBJ2-1
D: NA
V: TRBV9

CDR3: CASSSPGLEDWEQYF
DNA: TGTGCCAGCAGTTCTCCGGGACTAGAGGATTGGGAGCAGTACTTC
length: 15
size: NA
J: TRBJ2-7
D: TRBD2
V: TRBV2

CDR3: CASTPPGEDTQYF
DNA: TGTGCCTCAACCCCCCCAGGGGAAGATACGCAGTATTTT
length: 13
size: NA
J: TRBJ2-3
D: NA
V: TRBV6-5

CDR3: CASSDSKAHRSYNEQFF
DNA: TGTGCCAGCAGTGACTCGAAGGCCCACAGATCCTACAATGAGCAGTTCTTC
length: 17
size: NA
J: TRBJ2-1
D: NA
V: TRBV6-4

CDR3: CASSLLAGYEQYF
DNA: TGCGCCAGCAGCTTACTCGCGGGCTACGAGCAGTACTTC
length: 13
size: NA
J: TRBJ2-7
D: NA
V: TRBV5-1

CDR3: CASSEEGQYGYTF
DNA: TGTGCCAGCAGTGAAGAAGGACAGTATGGCTACACCTTC
length: 13
size: NA
J: TRBJ1-2
D: NA
V: TRBV2

CDR3: CASSPPATLTYNEQFF
DNA: TGTGCCAGCTCACCACCGGCCACCCTCACCTACAATGAGCAGTTCTTC
length: 16
size: NA
J: TRBJ2-1
D: NA
V: TRBV18

CDR3: CASSSFAGLYNEQFF
DNA: TGTGCCAGCAGCTCGTTTGCGGGACTCTACAATGAGCAGTTCTTC
length: 15
size: NA
J: TRBJ2-1
D: NA
V: TRBV5-6

CDR3: CASRRGAGENNEQFF
DNA: TGCGCCAGCAGGAGAGGAGCGGGGGAAAACAATGAGCAGTTCTTC
length: 15
size: NA
J: TRBJ2-1
D: TRBD2
V: TRBV5-1

CDR3: CASSFQLAGGVDTQYF
DNA: TGTGCCAGCAGCTTCCAACTAGCGGGCGGTGTGGATACGCAGTATTTT
length: 16
size: NA
J: TRBJ2-3
D: TRBD2
V: TRBV11-2

CDR3: CASSYSSGFSYEQYF
DNA: TGTGCCAGCAGTTACTCTAGCGGATTCTCCTACGAGCAGTACTTC
length: 15
size: NA
J: TRBJ2-7
D: NA
V: TRBV6-5

CDR3: CASSEPAGVVGNQPQHF
DNA: TGTGCCAGCAGTGAACCCGCAGGGGTGGTAGGCAATCAGCCCCAGCATTTT
length: 17
size: NA
J: TRBJ1-5
D: NA
V: TRBV6-1

CDR3: CASTRGPGYGYTF
DNA: TGTGCCAGCACCAGGGGGCCTGGTTATGGCTACACCTTC
length: 13
size: NA
J: TRBJ1-2
D: TRBD1
V: TRBV6-5